This entry is about one T cell receptor (beta chain). Its antigen is not identified. The CDR3 is 16 amino acids. The V gene's germline CDR1 is SGHRS and CDR2 YFSETQ. V lost 0 bases, J lost 0 bases, and 12 bases lay in between. Sample time point: week 35, safety follow-up. The content of each vaccine dose was 300 ug of mutant IDH1 20-mer peptide, and topical imiquimod accompanied it. The donors had new WHO grade 3 or 4 astrocytomas; these were IDH1-mutant and ATRX-lost. This record belongs to a study of a mutant IDH1 vaccine in newly diagnosed glioma. Across the whole study: Treated patients, averaging about 40 years, were roughly 60% male and about 38% female.

Findings and limits, study-wide: Top-clonotype changes in peripheral T cells seemed unrelated to pseudoprogression. Vaccine-induced immune responses were detected in approximately 92% of patients.

The data were produced by immunoSEQ multiplex PCR, yet TCRdb's version contains in-frame clones alone and is incomplete. The repertoire holds 58,000 or so clones, with 85% to 90% as singletons. This sequence originates from a man in his forties with glioma. The chain has TRBV5-1 and TRBJ1-1; D gene unclear. The sequenced sample was PBMCs, obtained from a glioma patient whose treatment included an IDH1 peptide vaccine. CDR3 sequence: CASSLAGIVMNTEAFF. The CDR3 DNA reads TGCGCCAGCAGCTTGGCAGGAATAGTAATGAACACTGAAGCTTTCTTT.